This is a list of T cell receptor beta chains from one sample in a study of blood T cell repertoires in COVID-19. Generated by immunoSEQ multiplex PCR, the TCRdb table keeps only in-frame clones and is missing some. The sample holds approximately 140,000 clones, about nine tenths seen once. Specimen: peripheral blood. The receptors here all came from a human donor with COVID-19, enrolled during active disease. The donor label of this sample is uncertain. Each CDR3 is given without its conserved first and last residue. The order of the fields is clone size, V gene, CDR3 protein. Not all rows give a size; the values are once, few, many and, for expanded clones, a class.

clone_size: -; v_call: TRBV11-2; cdr3_aa: ASSLEYAANYGYT
clone_size: -; v_call: TRBV10-2; cdr3_aa: ASREGQGPGETQY
clone_size: -; v_call: TRBV7-3; cdr3_aa: ASSLNGRGSYNEQF
clone_size: -; v_call: TRBV3-1/TRBV3-2; cdr3_aa: ASSQGGVFGGYT
clone_size: -; v_call: TRBV7-2; cdr3_aa: ASSTDGGETQY
clone_size: once; v_call: TRBV5-1; cdr3_aa: ASSQEGTGAYEQY
clone_size: -; v_call: TRBV11-3; cdr3_aa: ASSSGQGETQY
clone_size: -; v_call: TRBV5-4; cdr3_aa: ASSLFLIPNSPLH
clone_size: -; v_call: TRBV27; cdr3_aa: ASSSGQGVLDEQF
clone_size: -; v_call: TRBV5-1; cdr3_aa: ASSLAGDGTDTQY
clone_size: -; v_call: TRBV11-2; cdr3_aa: ASKGLAGGNNEQF
clone_size: once; v_call: TRBV28; cdr3_aa: ASSQIDRGNEQF
clone_size: -; v_call: TRBV10-3; cdr3_aa: AISEIDSYGYT
clone_size: once; v_call: TRBV7-7; cdr3_aa: ASSLEGRGRSTGELF
clone_size: -; v_call: TRBV6-5; cdr3_aa: ASSRDTEHVSPLH
clone_size: -; v_call: TRBV6-6; cdr3_aa: ASSYWTGRNTGELF
clone_size: -; v_call: TRBV7-3; cdr3_aa: ASSLAQITDTQY
clone_size: -; v_call: TRBV6-5; cdr3_aa: ASSYGGGSYEQY
clone_size: -; v_call: TRBV7-7; cdr3_aa: ASSLSGGTSYNEQF
clone_size: -; v_call: TRBV5-5; cdr3_aa: ASSLRGLSTEAF
clone_size: -; v_call: TRBV6-5; cdr3_aa: ASSSDRLTEAF
clone_size: -; v_call: TRBV6-1; cdr3_aa: ASSFDRGNQPQH
clone_size: -; v_call: TRBV10-3; cdr3_aa: AAESSSYNEQF
clone_size: -; v_call: TRBV6-5; cdr3_aa: ASSYGPQGTPYEQY